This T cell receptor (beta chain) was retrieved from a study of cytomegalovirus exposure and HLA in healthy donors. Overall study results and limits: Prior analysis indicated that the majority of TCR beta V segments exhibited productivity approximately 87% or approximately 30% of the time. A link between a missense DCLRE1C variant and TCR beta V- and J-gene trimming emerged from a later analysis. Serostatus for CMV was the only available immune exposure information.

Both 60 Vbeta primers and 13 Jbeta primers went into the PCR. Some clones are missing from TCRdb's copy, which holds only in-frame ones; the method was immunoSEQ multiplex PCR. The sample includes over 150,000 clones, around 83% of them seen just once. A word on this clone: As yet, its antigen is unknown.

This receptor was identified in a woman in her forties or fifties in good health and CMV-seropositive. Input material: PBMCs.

CDR3 bases: TGTGCCAGCAACACACCCGGACAGGGAACGGTAAACTATGGCTACACCTTC. It specifies CASNTPGQGTVNYGYTF. The chain employs TRBV28 and TRBJ1-2; 8 bases align to TRBD1. Germline V lookup: CDR1 MDHEN, CDR2 SYDVKM. CDR3 length equals 17 residues. With 7 bases clipped from V and 2 bases from J, the junction kept 15 bases outside the gene matches.